One sample yielded the 5 T cell receptor beta chains listed below, sequenced in a study of identical twins. Using its own MiXCR run on the 5' RACE reads, TCRdb lists one record per CDR3 protein. Here the sample spans a few hundred thousand distinct CDR3 sequences, less than 25% being singletons. These data also formed part of another study, on T cells expressing NK-cell markers.

Sample: CD4+ T cells sorted from blood. These receptors originate from a woman under 30 in good health.

The rearrangement links TRBV20-1 to TRBJ2-7, with D tentatively TRBD2 (6 bases). The CDR3 contains 13 residues. Germline CDR1 and CDR2: DFQATT and SNEGSKA (reference sequence). Trimming stripped 3 bases from V and 5 bases from J, with 14 bases between. This chain's CDR3 is CSARAGLGNEQYF. The CDR3 DNA follows: TGCAGTGCTAGGGCGGGACTTGGGAACGAGCAGTACTTC.

The rearrangement uses TRBV12-3 or TRBV12-4 and TRBJ1-1; D perhaps matches TRBD1 (5 bases). V shed 2 bases and J shed 8 bases, with 15 bases lying between them. The CDR3 spans 14 residues. The CDR3 loop reads CASSLNGRAIEAFF. For the CDR3, the DNA is TGTGCCAGCAGTTTAAATGGCAGGGCCATAGAAGCTTTCTTT.

This sequence joins TRBV6-1 and TRBJ2-3; D gene uncertain. The germline V gene encodes CDR1 MNHNS and CDR2 SASEGT. The CDR3 is 14 residues long. V lost 6 bases and J lost 2, with 12 bases in between. CDR3 residues: CASSRQPHTDTQYF. The DNA for the CDR3 is TGTGCCAGCAGCCGTCAGCCCCACACAGATACGCAGTATTTT.

The sample holds a few counts of this clonotype. The chain employs TRBV7-2 and TRBJ2-2; the D gene is possibly TRBD2 (5 bases). The CDR3 contains 14 residues. Germline CDR1 is SGHTA and CDR2 is FQGNSA. Trimming shortened V by 6 bases and J by 4 bases, and 12 bases separated the two germline ends. The CDR3 nucleotides are TGTGCCAGCAGGCACTATGAGGGCACCGGGGAGCTGTTTTTT. Amino acid sequence: CASRHYEGTGELFF.

This clonotype was counted ten times or more. This chain links TRBV12-3 or TRBV12-4 with TRBJ1-2, with D possibly TRBD1 on 5 matching bases. The CDR3 length is 12 residues. The V end was cut by 5 bases, the J end by 7 bases, with 11 bases between. CDR3 bases: TGTGCCAGCAGTGTACAGGCCCCTGGCTACACCTTC. It yields the protein CASSVQAPGYTF.